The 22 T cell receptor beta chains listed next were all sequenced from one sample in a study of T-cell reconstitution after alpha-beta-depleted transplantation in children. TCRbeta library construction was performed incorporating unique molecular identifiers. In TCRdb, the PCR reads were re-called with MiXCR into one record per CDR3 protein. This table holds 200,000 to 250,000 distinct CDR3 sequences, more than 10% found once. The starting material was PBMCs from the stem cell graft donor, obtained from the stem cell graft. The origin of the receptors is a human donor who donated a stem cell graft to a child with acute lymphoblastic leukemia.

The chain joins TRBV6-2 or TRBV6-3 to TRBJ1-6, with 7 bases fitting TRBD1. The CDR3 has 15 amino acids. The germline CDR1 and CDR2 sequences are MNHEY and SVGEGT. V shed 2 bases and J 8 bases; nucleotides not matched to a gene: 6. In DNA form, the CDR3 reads TGTGCCAGCAGTTACCGACAGGGTGGATATTCACCCCTCCACTTT. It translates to CASSYRQGGYSPLHF.

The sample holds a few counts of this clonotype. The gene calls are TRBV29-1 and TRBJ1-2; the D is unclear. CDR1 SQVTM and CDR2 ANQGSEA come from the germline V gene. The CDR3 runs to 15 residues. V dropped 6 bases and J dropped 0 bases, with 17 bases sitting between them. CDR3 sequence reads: CSVPSTLGTNYGYTF. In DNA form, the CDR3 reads TGCAGCGTCCCGTCGACCCTCGGAACTAACTATGGCTACACCTTC.

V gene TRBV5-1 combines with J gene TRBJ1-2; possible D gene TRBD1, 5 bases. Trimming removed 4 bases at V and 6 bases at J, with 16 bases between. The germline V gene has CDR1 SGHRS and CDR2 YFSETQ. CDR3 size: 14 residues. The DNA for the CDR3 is TGCGCCAGCAGCGCGGAACGAAAGACAGATGGCTACACCTTC. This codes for CASSAERKTDGYTF.

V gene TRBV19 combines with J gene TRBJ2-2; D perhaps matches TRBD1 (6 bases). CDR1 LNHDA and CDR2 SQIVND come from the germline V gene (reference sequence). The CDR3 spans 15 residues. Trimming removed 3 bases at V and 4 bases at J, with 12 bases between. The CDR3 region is CASSMIETGTGELFF. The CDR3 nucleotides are TGTGCCAGTAGTATGATAGAGACAGGCACCGGGGAGCTGTTTTTT.

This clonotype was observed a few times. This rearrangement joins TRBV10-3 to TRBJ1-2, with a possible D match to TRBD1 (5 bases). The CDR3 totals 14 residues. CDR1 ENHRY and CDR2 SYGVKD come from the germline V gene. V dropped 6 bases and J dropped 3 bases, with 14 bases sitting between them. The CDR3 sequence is CAIRTSGGDYGYTF. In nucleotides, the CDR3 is TGTGCCATCAGGACAAGCGGGGGGGACTATGGCTACACCTTC.

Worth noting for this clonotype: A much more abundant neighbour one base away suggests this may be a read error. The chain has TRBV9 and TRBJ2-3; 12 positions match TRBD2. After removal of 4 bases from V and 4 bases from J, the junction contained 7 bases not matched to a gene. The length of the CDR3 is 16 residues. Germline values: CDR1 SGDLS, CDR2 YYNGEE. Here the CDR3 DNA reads TGTGCCAGCAGCTTAGACAGGACTAGCGGGGCAGATACGCAGTATTTT. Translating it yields CASSLDRTSGADTQYF.

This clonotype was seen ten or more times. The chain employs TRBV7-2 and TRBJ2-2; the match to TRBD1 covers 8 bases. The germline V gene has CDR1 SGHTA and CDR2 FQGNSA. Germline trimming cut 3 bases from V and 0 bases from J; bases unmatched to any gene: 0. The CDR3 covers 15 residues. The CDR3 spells CASSFRGPNTGELFF. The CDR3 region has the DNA TGTGCCAGCAGCTTCAGGGGGCCGAACACCGGGGAGCTGTTTTTT.

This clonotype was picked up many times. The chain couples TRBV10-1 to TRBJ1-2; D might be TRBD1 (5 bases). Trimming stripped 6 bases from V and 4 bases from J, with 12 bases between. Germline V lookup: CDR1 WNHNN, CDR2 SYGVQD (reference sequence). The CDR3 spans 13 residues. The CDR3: CASSPGTSYGYTF. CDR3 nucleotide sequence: TGCGCCAGCAGCCCCGGGACCAGCTATGGCTACACCTTC.

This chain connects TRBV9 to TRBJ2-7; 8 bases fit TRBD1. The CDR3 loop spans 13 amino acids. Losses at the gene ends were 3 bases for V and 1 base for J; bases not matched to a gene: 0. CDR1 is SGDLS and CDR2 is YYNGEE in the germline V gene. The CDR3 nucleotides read TGTGCCAGCAGCGGGGACAGGTCCTACGAGCAGTACTTC. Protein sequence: CASSGDRSYEQYF.

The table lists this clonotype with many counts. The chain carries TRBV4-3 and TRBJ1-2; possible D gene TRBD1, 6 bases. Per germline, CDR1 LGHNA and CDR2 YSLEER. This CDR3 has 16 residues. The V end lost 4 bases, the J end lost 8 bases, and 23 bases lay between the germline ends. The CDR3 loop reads CASSPVFGRGSGGYTF. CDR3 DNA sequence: TGCGCCAGCAGCCCCGTCTTTGGCAGGGGCTCGGGGGGCTACACCTTC.

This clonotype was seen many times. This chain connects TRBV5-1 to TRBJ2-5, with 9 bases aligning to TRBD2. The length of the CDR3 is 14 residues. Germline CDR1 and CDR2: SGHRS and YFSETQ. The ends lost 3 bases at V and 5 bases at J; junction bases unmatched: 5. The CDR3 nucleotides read TGCGCCAGCAGCTCCGGGACTAGCCTGGAGACCCAGTACTTC. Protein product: CASSSGTSLETQYF.

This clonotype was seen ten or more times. CDR3 sequence: CASRSRLGPVNTIYF. The CDR3 nucleotides read TGTGCCAGCAGGTCCCGGCTAGGCCCGGTGAACACCATATATTTT. The chain recombines TRBV12-3 or TRBV12-4 with TRBJ1-3, with D uncertain. CDR3 length: 15 amino acids. Trimming left V 6 bases short and J 7 bases short, with 19 bases between.

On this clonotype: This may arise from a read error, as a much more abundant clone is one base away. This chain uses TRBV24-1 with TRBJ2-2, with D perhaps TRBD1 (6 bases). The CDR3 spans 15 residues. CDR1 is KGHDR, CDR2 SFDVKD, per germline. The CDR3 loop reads CATSDRTAYTGDLFF. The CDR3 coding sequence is TGTGCCACCAGTGACAGGACAGCCTACACCGGGGACCTGTTTTTT.

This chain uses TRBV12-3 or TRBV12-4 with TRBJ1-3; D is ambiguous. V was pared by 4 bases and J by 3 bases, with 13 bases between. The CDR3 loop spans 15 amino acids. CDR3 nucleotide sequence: TGTGCCAGCAGTTCCAGAAACTTTAGTGGAAACACCATATATTTT. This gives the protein CASSSRNFSGNTIYF.

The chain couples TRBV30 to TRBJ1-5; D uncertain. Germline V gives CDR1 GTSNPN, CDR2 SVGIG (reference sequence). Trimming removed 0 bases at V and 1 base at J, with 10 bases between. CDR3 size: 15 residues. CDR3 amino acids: CAWSVLAGSNQPQHF. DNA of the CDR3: TGTGCCTGGAGTGTCTTGGCGGGGAGCAATCAGCCCCAGCATTTT.

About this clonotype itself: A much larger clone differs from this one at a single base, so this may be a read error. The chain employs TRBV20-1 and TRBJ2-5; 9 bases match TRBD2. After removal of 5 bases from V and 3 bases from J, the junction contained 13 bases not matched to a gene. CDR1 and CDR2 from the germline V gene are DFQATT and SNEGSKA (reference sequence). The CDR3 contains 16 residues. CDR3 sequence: CSALHPIGLAKETQYF. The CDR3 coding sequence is TGCAGTGCTCTACACCCGATAGGACTAGCGAAAGAGACCCAGTACTTC.

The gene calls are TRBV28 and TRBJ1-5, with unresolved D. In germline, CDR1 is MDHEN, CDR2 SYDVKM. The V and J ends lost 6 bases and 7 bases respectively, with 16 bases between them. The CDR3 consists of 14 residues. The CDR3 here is CASRITAARQPQHF. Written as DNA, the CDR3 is TGTGCCAGCAGAATAACCGCCGCGAGGCAGCCCCAGCATTTT.

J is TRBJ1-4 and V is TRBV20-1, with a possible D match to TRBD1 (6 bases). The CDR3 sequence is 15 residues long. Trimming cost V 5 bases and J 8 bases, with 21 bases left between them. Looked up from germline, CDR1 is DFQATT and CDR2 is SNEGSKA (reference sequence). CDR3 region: CSAARPGGIGEKLFF. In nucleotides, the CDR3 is TGCAGTGCTGCCCGCCCCGGGGGCATAGGCGAAAAACTGTTTTTT.

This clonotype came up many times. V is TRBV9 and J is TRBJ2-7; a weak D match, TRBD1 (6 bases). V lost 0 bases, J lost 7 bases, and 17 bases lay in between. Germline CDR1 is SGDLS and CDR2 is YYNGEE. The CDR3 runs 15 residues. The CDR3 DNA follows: TGTGCCAGCAGCGTAGGAAGAATCGACAGGCAAGAGCAGTACTTC. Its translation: CASSVGRIDRQEQYF.

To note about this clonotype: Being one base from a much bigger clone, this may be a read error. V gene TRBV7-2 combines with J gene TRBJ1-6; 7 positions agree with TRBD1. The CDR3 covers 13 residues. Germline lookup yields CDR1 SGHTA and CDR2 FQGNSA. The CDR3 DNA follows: TGTGTCAGCAGCTTAGGGGGCCGCCCCCCCCTCCACTTT. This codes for CVSSLGGRPPLHF.

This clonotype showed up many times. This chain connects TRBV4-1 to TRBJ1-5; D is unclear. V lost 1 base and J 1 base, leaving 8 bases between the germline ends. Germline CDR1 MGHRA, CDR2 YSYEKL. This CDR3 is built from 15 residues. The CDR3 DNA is TGCGCCAGCAGCCAAGCGGAAGGGAGCAATCAGCCCCAGCATTTT. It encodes CASSQAEGSNQPQHF.

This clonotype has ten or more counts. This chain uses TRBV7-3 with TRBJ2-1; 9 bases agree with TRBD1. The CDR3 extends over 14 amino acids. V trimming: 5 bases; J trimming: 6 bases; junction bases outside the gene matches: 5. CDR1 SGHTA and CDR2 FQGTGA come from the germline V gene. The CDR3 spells CASSPDRGRNEQFF. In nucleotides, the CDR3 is TGTGCCAGCAGCCCGGACAGGGGACGCAATGAGCAGTTCTTC.